What follows are 23 T cell receptor beta chains derived from one specimen sequenced in a study of immune evolution from preneoplasia to lung adenocarcinoma (dated by TCRdb to the early 2020s). Libraries came from the immunoSEQ multiplex PCR assay. In TCRdb, the immuneACCESS table is reduced to in-frame sequences with V and J assigned. These tables do not hold every clone; where another copy was compared, an unresolved V gene accounts for under half, and the others remain unexplained. Within this sample are thousands of clones, with less than 85% of them counted one time only. The ten top clones hold approximately 15% of the sample. The sample consisted of FFPE adjacent normal lung tissue. The receptors stem from a person between 65 and 79 years old with lung adenocarcinoma.

This chain links TRBV6-6 with TRBJ2-2, with D possibly being TRBD2 (6 bases). Trimming cost V 6 bases and J 10 bases, with 21 bases left between them. This CDR3 contains 15 residues. Germline values: CDR1 MNHNY, CDR2 SVGAGI (reference sequence). The CDR3 region has the DNA TGTGCCAGCAGGCATGGGGACTCTGGGTACGAGGAGCTGTTTTTT. Translated, it gives CASRHGDSGYEELFF.

J is TRBJ1-5 and V is TRBV19; D is possibly TRBD1 (5 bases). This CDR3 region has 16 residues. CDR1 and CDR2 (germline): LNHDA, SQIVND (reference sequence). The V gene lost 7 bases and the J gene lost 0 bases, with 16 bases spanning the gap. CDR3 nucleotide sequence: TGTGCCAGTACCTTCAGGGACGTATATAGCAATCAGCCCCAGCATTTT. Encoded protein: CASTFRDVYSNQPQHF.

The chain couples TRBV15 to TRBJ1-5; a weak D match, TRBD1 (6 bases). There are 14 residues in the CDR3. Per germline, CDR1 LNHNV and CDR2 YYDKDF (reference sequence). Trimming shortened V by 6 bases and J by 6 bases, and 15 bases separated the two germline ends. This CDR3 reads CATSNSGQTQPQHF. Written as DNA, the CDR3 is TGTGCCACCAGTAATTCGGGACAAACTCAGCCCCAGCATTTT.

This clone came up a few times. The J gene is TRBJ2-4, the V gene TRBV30; D uncertain. Germline values: CDR1 GTSNPN, CDR2 SVGIG (reference sequence). Trimming removed 3 bases from V and 6 bases from J, with 9 bases in between. The CDR3 extends over 12 amino acids. The CDR3 DNA follows: TGTGCCTGGAGCGAAACGGGAAACATTCAGTACTTC. Translated, it gives CAWSETGNIQYF.

With respect to this clone: The conserved phenylalanine or tryptophan normally closing the CDR3 is absent here, so this likely arose from a read error. The DNA is omitted, as the CDR3 cannot be located on it reliably, and the CDR3 follows TCRdb's listing. The V and J genes are TRBV6-6 and TRBJ1-2; the table's TRBD1 call for D was not verified on the DNA. Germline-derived CDR1 and CDR2 are MNHNY and SVGAGI (reference sequence). The length of the CDR3 is 12 amino acids, counting both ends. CDR3 in amino acids: CASRENRGDSAL.

The V gene is TRBV9, the J gene TRBJ2-2; the match to TRBD2 covers 8 bases. Losses at the gene ends were 5 bases for V and 2 bases for J; bases not matched to a gene: 14. Germline values: CDR1 SGDLS, CDR2 YYNGEE. The CDR3 is 18 residues long. Here the CDR3 reads CASSRSRLSGRNTGELFF. CDR3 DNA sequence: TGTGCCAGCAGTCGTTCCCGGCTGAGCGGGAGAAACACCGGGGAGCTGTTTTTT.

This clone has only a few counts. This CDR3 is also generated by other DNA sequences in the sample. This chain connects TRBV5-1 to TRBJ1-2; TRBD1 agrees at 8 bases. The CDR3 loop spans 14 amino acids. Germline lookup yields CDR1 SGHRS and CDR2 YFSETQ. The ends lost 4 bases at V and 2 bases at J; junction bases unmatched: 4. CDR3 in amino acids: CASSIGQGNYGYTF. CDR3 coding DNA: TGCGCCAGCAGCATTGGACAGGGAAACTATGGCTACACCTTC. Full variable domain (missing parts from reference TRBV5-1 and TRBJ1-2): KAGVTQTPRYLIKTRGQQVTLSCSPISGHRSVSWYQQTPGQGLQFLFEYFSETQRNKGNFPGRFSGRQFSNSRSEMNVSTLELGDSALYLCASSIGQGNYGYTFGSGTRLTVV.

This clone was detected only once. V is TRBV5-4 and J is TRBJ2-5; D is perhaps TRBD1 (5 bases). CDR1 and CDR2 from the germline V gene are SGHNT and YYREEE (reference sequence). The V and J ends lost 3 bases and 4 bases respectively, with 13 bases between them. The CDR3 totals 14 residues. The CDR3 region is CASSSSTGPETQYF. The CDR3 DNA sequence: TGTGCCAGCAGCTCCTCTACAGGTCCAGAGACCCAGTACTTC. Full variable domain (remainder filled in from reference TRBV5-4 and TRBJ2-5): ETGVTQSPTHLIKTRGQQVTLRCSSQSGHNTVSWYQQALGQGPQFIFQYYREEENGRGNFPPRFSGLQFPNYSSELNVNALELDDSALYLCASSSSTGPETQYFGPGTRLLVL.

This chain uses TRBV28 with TRBJ2-6; D is possibly TRBD1 or TRBD2 (7 bases each). CDR3 length: 14 residues. Germline lookup yields CDR1 MDHEN and CDR2 SYDVKM. Trimming cost V 5 bases and J 13 bases, with 18 bases left between them. The CDR3 region is CASSLLQGREVLTF. CDR3 nucleotide sequence: TGTGCCAGCAGTCTTTTACAGGGGCGGGAGGTCCTGACTTTC.

This chain joins TRBV5-4 and TRBJ1-1, with D maybe TRBD1 (5 bases). This CDR3 has 14 residues. With 4 bases removed from V and 8 bases from J, the gap between germline ends came to 18 bases. The germline CDR1 and CDR2 sequences are SGHNT and YYREEE (reference sequence). CDR3 sequence (DNA): TGTGCCAGCAGCCAGGGATGGACGCGGACGGAAGCTTTCTTT. It translates to CASSQGWTRTEAFF.

This clone was observed once. This chain links TRBV6-5 with TRBJ1-5; no clear D gene. The germline V gene has CDR1 MNHEY and CDR2 SVGAGI. The CDR3 has 16 amino acids. Trimming removed 0 bases from V and 9 bases from J, with 18 bases in between. The CDR3: CASSYSSLGVLGPQHF. The CDR3 bases are TGTGCCAGCAGTTACTCGAGTTTGGGAGTCCTGGGGCCCCAGCATTTT.

The chain carries TRBV18 and TRBJ1-5; 7 bases are a match to TRBD1. Losses at the gene ends were 3 bases for V and 0 bases for J; bases not matched to a gene: 5. CDR1 KGHSH and CDR2 LQKENI come from the germline V gene. The CDR3 consists of 16 residues. This chain's CDR3 is CASSPGTVSSNQPQHF. The CDR3 DNA reads as TGTGCCAGCTCACCGGGGACAGTCAGTAGCAATCAGCCCCAGCATTTT. Full variable domain (rest looked up from reference TRBV18 and TRBJ1-5): NAGVMQNPRHLVRRRGQEARLRCSPMKGHSHVYWYRQLPEEGLKFMVYLQKENIIDESGMPKERFSAEFPKEGPSILRIQQVVRGDSAAYFCASSPGTVSSNQPQHFGDGTRLSIL.

This chain links TRBV11-2 with TRBJ2-2; unclear D gene. V dropped 4 bases and J dropped 1 base, with 7 bases sitting between them. The CDR3 sequence is 14 residues long. Germline V gene data show CDR1 as SGHAT and CDR2 as FQNNGV. CDR3 DNA: TGTGCCAGCAGCTCGACGGTGAACACCGGGGAGCTGTTTTTT. The encoded protein is CASSSTVNTGELFF.

The V gene is TRBV5-1, the J gene TRBJ2-7, with D unresolved. The CDR3 consists of 14 residues. The V end was cut by 0 bases, the J end by 0 bases, with 7 bases between. CDR1 is SGHRS, CDR2 YFSETQ, per germline. CDR3 coding DNA: TGCGCCAGCAGCTTGGAAGGTGCCTCCTACGAGCAGTACTTC. Protein: CASSLEGASYEQYF.

V usage is TRBV30 and J usage is TRBJ2-6, with 8 bases that match TRBD1. Trimming at V came to 2 bases and at J to 0 bases, leaving 6 bases not matched to a gene. CDR3 length: 17 amino acids. Germline lookup yields CDR1 GTSNPN and CDR2 SVGIG (reference sequence). The CDR3 here is CAWSLGTGFSGANVLTF. CDR3 in DNA: TGTGCCTGGAGTCTTGGGACAGGCTTCTCTGGGGCCAACGTCCTGACTTTC.

This clone has just one count. The same CDR3 arises from other DNA sequences in this sample as well. This sequence joins TRBV5-5 and TRBJ1-5, with 7 nucleotides matching TRBD1. CDR3 length: 15 residues. CDR1 is SGHKS, CDR2 YYEKEE, per germline (reference sequence). Losses at the gene ends were 3 bases for V and 10 bases for J; bases not matched to a gene: 13. The CDR3 reads CASSSSTGAWEPQHF. The CDR3 DNA reads as TGTGCCAGCAGCTCCAGCACAGGGGCATGGGAACCCCAGCATTTT. The whole variable domain, filled in from reference TRBV5-5 and TRBJ1-5, reads DAGVTQSPTHLIKTRGQQVTLRCSPISGHKSVSWYQQVLGQGPQFIFQYYEKEERGRGNFPDRFSARQFPNYSSELNVNALLLGDSALYLCASSSSTGAWEPQHFGDGTRLSIL.

CDR3 sequence reads: CASSAPTGSTGELFF. The CDR3 DNA reads TGTGCCAGCAGCGCCCCGACAGGGAGCACCGGGGAGCTGTTTTTT. The chain recombines TRBV9 with TRBJ2-2; 7 nucleotides agree with TRBD1. V lost 3 bases to trimming and J lost 4 bases; unmatched junction nucleotides: 6. Per the germline V gene, CDR1 is SGDLS and CDR2 is YYNGEE. The CDR3 sequence is 15 residues long. Supplemented by reference TRBV9 and TRBJ2-2, the full variable domain reads DSGVTQTPKHLITATGQRVTLRCSPRSGDLSVYWYQQSLDQGLQFLIQYYNGEERAKGNILERFSAQQFPDLHSELNLSSLELGDSALYFCASSAPTGSTGELFFGEGSRLTVL.

The rearrangement joins TRBV19 to TRBJ2-3, with D possibly TRBD1 on 5 matching bases. Germline V lookup: CDR1 LNHDA, CDR2 SQIVND (reference sequence). This CDR3 is built from 13 residues. Trimming stripped 4 bases from V and 1 base from J, with 6 bases between. In DNA form, the CDR3 reads TGTGCCAGTAGTAAAGGGGGCACAGATACGCAGTATTTT. This sequence encodes CASSKGGTDTQYF.

The chain employs TRBV28 and TRBJ2-7, with 8 bases identical to TRBD2. There are 15 residues in the CDR3. V was pared by 1 base and J by 4 bases, with 6 bases of the junction left unmatched. In germline, CDR1 is MDHEN, CDR2 SYDVKM. CDR3 in DNA: TGTGCCAGCAGTTTATCCCGGACTAGCTTTTACGAGCAGTACTTC. It translates to CASSLSRTSFYEQYF.

This clone was seen just once. The V gene is TRBV6-5, the J gene TRBJ2-7; D is ambiguous. This CDR3 has 14 amino acids. V was pared by 3 bases and J by 0 bases, with 9 bases between. The germline V gene encodes CDR1 MNHEY and CDR2 SVGAGI. In DNA form, the CDR3 reads TGTGCCAGCAGTTATTCGTACAGCTCCTACGAGCAGTACTTC. It specifies CASSYSYSSYEQYF.

The V and J genes are TRBV7-3 and TRBJ2-1, with a weak D call TRBD2 (6 bases). Deletions cut 2 bases from V and 4 bases from J, with 6 bases between. CDR1 is SGHTA, CDR2 FQGTGA, per germline. This CDR3 is built from 13 residues. The CDR3 is CASSLREYNEQFF. CDR3 nucleotides: TGTGCCAGCAGCTTACGGGAGTACAATGAGCAGTTCTTC.

This sequence joins TRBV28 and TRBJ1-5, with no clear D. Trimming removed 1 base from V and 4 bases from J, with 8 bases in between. There are 14 residues in the CDR3. Germline V gene lookup returns CDR1 MDHEN and CDR2 SYDVKM. In DNA form, the CDR3 reads TGTGCCAGCAGTTTATCCCCACAGAATCAGCCCCAGCATTTT. Translating gives CASSLSPQNQPQHF.

This clone was seen a few times. This chain links TRBV28 with TRBJ2-7; D not certain. Germline V gives CDR1 MDHEN, CDR2 SYDVKM. The CDR3 consists of 15 residues. Trimming took 3 bases from V and 2 from J, leaving 14 bases between them. This CDR3 is CASSFPPRQTYEQYF. The CDR3 coding sequence is TGTGCCAGCAGTTTCCCCCCGAGGCAAACCTACGAGCAGTACTTC.